The present entry profiles one T cell receptor beta chain with its context. The data belong to a study of blood T cell repertoires in COVID-19. Study summary: COVID-19 samples from acute and convalescent phases originated in the United States, Italy and Spain.

In the original processing: Estimation of nucleated cell counts was performed using reference gene primer amplification. Profiled with immunoSEQ multiplex PCR; TCRdb holds only in-frame clones, not every one. V and J calls and clone size are those listed in that table; D and trimming were worked out from the DNA. The sample has about 250,000 clones, roughly nine tenths seen once; the top ten hold 1.5% to 2%. CDR1 is SGDLS and CDR2 is YYNGEE in the germline V gene. The CDR3 has 16 amino acids. Between the trimmed V and J ends, which lost 0 bases and 6 bases, there was a span of 18 bases. What was sequenced was peripheral blood. The V and J genes are TRBV9 and TRBJ1-2, with TRBD1 as a possible D gene (6 bases). This TCR came from a woman aged 55-69 years who had recovered from COVID-19. The CDR3 reads CASSVEVGGALDGYTF. CDR3 bases: TGTGCCAGCAGCGTAGAAGTAGGGGGGGCTTTAGATGGCTACACCTTC.